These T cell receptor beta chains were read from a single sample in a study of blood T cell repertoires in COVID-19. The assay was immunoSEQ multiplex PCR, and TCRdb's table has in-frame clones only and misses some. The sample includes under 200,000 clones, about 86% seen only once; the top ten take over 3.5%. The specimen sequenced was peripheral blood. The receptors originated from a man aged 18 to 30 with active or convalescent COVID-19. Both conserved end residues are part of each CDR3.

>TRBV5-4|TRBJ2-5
CASSLTGTGQETQYF
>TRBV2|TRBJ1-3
CASKAQGNTIYF
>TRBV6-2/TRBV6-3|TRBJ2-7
CASSAPGLGSNEQYF
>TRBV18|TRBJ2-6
CASSPQGSGSRGANVLTF
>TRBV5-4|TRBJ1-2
CASSRQGGTNYGYTF
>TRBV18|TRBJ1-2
CASSPTGASNYGYTF
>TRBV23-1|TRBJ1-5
CASTHQGASNQPQHF
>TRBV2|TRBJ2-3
CASSVTASTDTQYF
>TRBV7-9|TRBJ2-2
CASSLAKQGRAVEELFF
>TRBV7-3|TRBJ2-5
CASSVSGRQGVETQYF
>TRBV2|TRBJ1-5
CASSQNSNQPQHF